This T cell receptor (beta chain) derives from a study of cytomegalovirus exposure and HLA in healthy donors. Study outcomes and limitations: Later work associated roughly 15,000 TCR beta sequences with HLA alleles at 0.05 false discovery rate. It has been reported that TCR beta sequences accurately predicted the HLA-A and HLA-B alleles of most subjects.

Regarding this clone: Its antigen remains unknown.

This CDR3 is built from 12 residues. Germline lookup yields CDR1 SNHLY and CDR2 FYNNEI. Trimming pared 3 bases from V and 6 bases from J, leaving 9 bases between. Primers included in the PCR were 60 Vbeta and 13 Jbeta primers. Assay: immunoSEQ multiplex PCR; the TCRdb copy retains only in-frame clones and omits some. The sample holds some 70,000 clones; roughly 77% are singletons and the top ten take 6.5%. The sequenced material came from PBMCs. This receptor was identified in a human donor in good health. This chain connects TRBV2 to TRBJ2-7; D perhaps matches TRBD1 (6 bases). CDR3 nucleotides: TGTGCCAGCAGTGAGATGGGGGCCGAGCAGTACTTC. Amino acid sequence: CASSEMGAEQYF.